The present T cell receptor beta chain was sequenced within a study of human T cells and chemical hapten exposure. At the level of the study: The scalp of each patient received a weekly diphenylcyclopropenone dose for the full approximately 24-week study. After 6 days, upper back 0.01% DPC patch tests were scored. Small discrepancies in pooled library volume mainly accounted for the varying TCR yields per sample.

The CDR3 is 14 residues long. V shed 1 base and J shed 3 bases, with 10 bases lying between them. Germline V gene lookup returns CDR1 SGHNT and CDR2 YYREEE (reference sequence). TCRdb reprocessed the RACE reads via MiXCR and lists one record per CDR3 protein. The data contain 79,000 or so distinct CDR3 sequences, about 9.3% of them singletons. Time point indicated: patch test 1, 2 weeks after DPC sensitization. As to treatment: therapeutic diphenylcyclopropenone sensitization with weekly scalp DPC. The source was whole blood, collected in connection with sensitization to the hapten diphenylcyclopropenone (DPC). The TCR comes from a woman between 45 and 60 years old with alopecia areata. Some clones in this sample may be carry-over from other donors' samples. V and J are TRBV5-4 and TRBJ1-1; unclear D gene. The CDR3 here is CASSLPVVDTEAFF. The CDR3 DNA reads as TGTGCCAGCAGCTTGCCGGTCGTTGACACTGAAGCTTTCTTT.